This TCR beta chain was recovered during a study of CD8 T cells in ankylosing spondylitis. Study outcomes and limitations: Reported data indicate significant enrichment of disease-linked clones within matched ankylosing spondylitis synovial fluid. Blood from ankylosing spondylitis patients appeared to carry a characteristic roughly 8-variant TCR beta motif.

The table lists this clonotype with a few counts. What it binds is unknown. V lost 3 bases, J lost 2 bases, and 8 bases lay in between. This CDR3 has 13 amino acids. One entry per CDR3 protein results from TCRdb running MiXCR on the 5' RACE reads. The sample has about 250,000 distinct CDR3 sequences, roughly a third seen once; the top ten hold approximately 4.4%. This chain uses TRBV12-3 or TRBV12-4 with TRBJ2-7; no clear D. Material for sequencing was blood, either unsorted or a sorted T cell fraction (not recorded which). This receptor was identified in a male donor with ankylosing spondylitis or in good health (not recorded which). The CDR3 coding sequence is TGTGCCAGCAGTTTGGAGTTAGCCTACGAGCAGTACTTC. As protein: CASSLELAYEQYF.